Detailed here is one T cell receptor beta chain. The CDR3 is 19 amino acids. In germline, CDR1 is LGHDT, CDR2 YNNKEL (reference sequence). V was clipped by 0 bases and J by 0 bases, with 18 bases between them. This record comes from a study of blood T cell repertoires in COVID-19. Method: immunoSEQ multiplex PCR; TCRdb's copy keeps in-frame clones and lacks some. Of over 85,000 clones in the sample, 70% to 90% were seen once. J is TRBJ2-4 and V is TRBV3-1 (or the pseudogene TRBV3-2); D might be TRBD2 (6 bases). This TCR was recovered from an older man with acute or convalescent COVID-19. Sequenced material: peripheral blood. The CDR3 loop is CASSQDFAGRLGAKNIQYF. The CDR3 DNA is TGTGCCAGCAGCCAAGATTTTGCGGGGCGCTTGGGAGCCAAAAACATTCAGTACTTC.